These T cell receptor beta chains were read from a single sample in a study of early T cells in non-severe SARS-CoV-2 infection. TCRdb independently ran MiXCR on the 5' RACE reads; one entry per CDR3 protein. Among 30,000 to 35,000 distinct CDR3 sequences listed, around 4.6% were seen once. The sample taken for sequencing was whole blood. Receptors originate from an adult who was a healthcare worker with PCR-confirmed SARS-CoV-2 infection or an uninfected control (not recorded which). The CDR3 runs from the conserved cysteine through the conserved F or W. A D gene is named only where the DNA matches it firmly. Part of the rows lack a size; the others show once, few, many or a class for expanded clones.

-	many	TRBJ2-5	TRBV7-9	TGTGCCAGCAGCCCCCCGTCGGGGGAAGAAGAGACCCAGTACTTC	CASSPPSGEEETQYF
-	many	TRBJ1-4	TRBV7-7	TGTGCCAGCAGCTTAATAGGAACTAATGAAAAACTGTTTTTT	CASSLIGTNEKLFF
TRBD2	-	TRBJ2-1	TRBV30	TGTGCCTGGAGTTCAGGCCAGCGGGGGACTAATGAGCAGTTCTTC	CAWSSGQRGTNEQFF
-	many	TRBJ2-1	TRBV12-3/TRBV12-4	TGTGCCAGCAGTTTATTGGCGGGTAGGAATGAGCAGTTCTTC	CASSLLAGRNEQFF
-	-	TRBJ1-1	TRBV10-1	TGCGCCAGCAGTACGACGTCGGGTATGGCTGAAGCTTTCTTT	CASSTTSGMAEAFF
-	many	TRBJ2-2	TRBV7-2	TGTGCCAGCAGCTTAGTGGGCACAGCGAACACCGGGGAGCTGTTTTTT	CASSLVGTANTGELFF
-	many	TRBJ1-4	TRBV15	TGTGCCACCAGCAGACAGGGATTGTCCCCTTATGAAAAACTGTTTTTT	CATSRQGLSPYEKLFF
-	medium-sized	TRBJ1-2	TRBV18	TGTGCCAGCTCACCCGACAGAAACTATGGCTACACCTTC	CASSPDRNYGYTF
TRBD1	few	TRBJ1-1	TRBV20-1	TGCAGTGCTAGGAACCAAAGGACAGGGATGGGCACTGAAGCTTTCTTT	CSARNQRTGMGTEAFF
-	many	TRBJ2-3	TRBV24-1	TGTGCCACCAGTGACAGGGGAGGCTCAGATACGCAGTATTTT	CATSDRGGSDTQYF
TRBD1	many	TRBJ1-1	TRBV12-3/TRBV12-4	TGTGCCAGCAGTTCTTTGGCTGATGGGACGGACAGGGGGCCACCTGAAGCTTTCTTT	CASSSLADGTDRGPPEAFF
TRBD1	many	TRBJ1-2	TRBV20-1	TGCAGTGCTCCATTGGACAGGGGGCTCGGCTACACCTTC	CSAPLDRGLGYTF
TRBD2	many	TRBJ2-3	TRBV18	TGTGCCAGCTCACCACAAGAGGGACTAGCGGCCGGGGCGCAGTATTTT	CASSPQEGLAAGAQYF
-	-	TRBJ2-3	TRBV6-6	TGTGCCAGCAGTTACGGGGGTTACAATGCAGATACGCAGTATTTT	CASSYGGYNADTQYF
-	few	TRBJ2-3	TRBV12-3/TRBV12-4	TGTGCCAGCAGCCAGGGGGGGGCCACAGATACGCAGTATTTT	CASSQGGATDTQYF
-	-	TRBJ1-6	TRBV5-1	TGCGCCAGCAGCTTTCAACAGGGAAATTCACCCCTCCACTTT	CASSFQQGNSPLHF
-	many	TRBJ1-1	TRBV14	TGTGCCAGCAGCCAAGTTTTCATGAACACTGAAGCTTTCTTT	CASSQVFMNTEAFF
-	many	TRBJ2-3	TRBV7-2	TGTGCCAGCAGCCCCCAGGGAGCGGTGGGCACAGATACGCAGTATTTT	CASSPQGAVGTDTQYF
TRBD1	once	TRBJ1-5	TRBV23-1	TGCGCCAGCAGTCGCAACAGGGGGATTCGGCCCCAGCATTTT	CASSRNRGIRPQHF
-	many	TRBJ2-3	TRBV20-1	TGCAGTGCTCGTCAGCAGTTCCGGACAGATACGCAGTATTTT	CSARQQFRTDTQYF
-	many	TRBJ2-1	TRBV6-5	TGTGCCAGCAGATCGAACAGGGTCAGGTCCTACAATGAGCAGTTCTTC	CASRSNRVRSYNEQFF
-	many	TRBJ1-4	TRBV28	TGTGCCAGCAGTCCTGGGCGGAATGAAAAACTGTTTTTT	CASSPGRNEKLFF
-	many	TRBJ1-1	TRBV5-1	TGCGCCAGCAGCTTCGGGGGGGCAGAGAACACTGAAGCTTTCTTT	CASSFGGAENTEAFF
-	many	TRBJ1-5	TRBV12-3/TRBV12-4	TGTGCCAGCAGCCCTGTTATAGGGTCGGGCAATCAGCCCCAGCATTTT	CASSPVIGSGNQPQHF
-	many	TRBJ2-7	TRBV9	TGTGCCAGCAGCGTAGACGTGACCGAATCCTACGAGCAGTACTTC	CASSVDVTESYEQYF
-	few	TRBJ1-4	TRBV12-3/TRBV12-4	TGTGCCAGCAGTGGGCAGGCAAGAAACGAAAAACTGTTTTTT	CASSGQARNEKLFF